Listed here is a single T cell receptor (beta chain). Here immunoSEQ multiplex PCR was the method, and the copy in TCRdb shows in-frame clones only, minus some. The table lists around 70,000 clones, approximately 83% of them singletons. The record originates from a study of control samples from healthy donors and cancer patients. Sequencing input: blood. This TCR derives from a man in his sixties in good health.

CDR3 residues: CAWNLRAGTDTQYF. CDR3 bases: TGTGCCTGGAACCTAAGGGCGGGAACAGATACGCAGTATTTT. This chain links TRBV30 with TRBJ2-3; possible D gene TRBD2, 6 bases. The ends were cut back, 4 bases at V and 3 bases at J, with 14 bases in the middle. There are 14 residues in the CDR3. In germline, CDR1 is GTSNPN, CDR2 SVGIG (reference sequence).